Following are 25 T cell receptor delta chains from one sample sequenced in a study of gamma-delta chains in newborns, infants, children. TCRdb repeated clone calling on the reads with CATT. The sample holds thousands of delta-chain clones; roughly 3.9% are singletons and the top ten take 7.8%. The specimen sequenced was blood. Every receptor here comes from a child who was a newborn, infant or young child, either healthy, febrile or measles-vaccinated (not recorded which).

A note on this clone: TCRdb pairs this DNA with a much larger clone's protein that differs at residue 3, likely a read error; the protein shown was translated from the DNA. The chain is built from TRDV1 and TRDJ1; D might be TRDD3 (5 bases). There are 13 residues in the CDR3. CDR1 is TSWWSYY, CDR2 QGS, per germline. Here the CDR3 reads CAPGPGVYDKLIF. CDR3 coding DNA: TGTGCTCCTGGGCCCGGGGTTTACGATAAACTCATCTTT.

There are a few counts of this clone. The mismatch at residue 5 between this DNA's translation and the TCRdb protein of a much larger clone likely reflects a read error; the protein shown is translated from the DNA. The J gene is TRDJ3, the V gene TRDV2; 8 bases line up with TRDD3. This CDR3 contains 19 residues. The germline CDR1 and CDR2 sequences are GEAIGNYY and EKD. V trimming: 3 bases; J trimming: 0 bases; junction bases outside the gene matches: 9. The CDR3 DNA follows: TGTGCCTGTGACGCTAAGGGGATACTGAGCTCCTGGGACACCCGACAGATGTTTTTC. It specifies CACDAKGILSSWDTRQMFF.

This clone was counted a few times. TCRdb pairs this DNA with a much larger clone's protein that differs at residue 14, likely a read error; the protein shown was translated from the DNA. This chain uses TRAV29/DV5 with TRDJ1; D remains ambiguous. This CDR3 is built from 16 residues. Germline V gene data show CDR1 as NSMFDY and CDR2 as ISSIKDK. The CDR3 DNA sequence: TGTGCAGCAAGCATTCCGAGGGGCCCGTACACCGATAAACCCATCTTT. Residues: CAASIPRGPYTDKPIF.

Turning to this clone: Translating this DNA gives a protein that differs at residue 12 from the TCRdb one, which belongs to a much larger clone; a read error is likely, and the protein shown is this translation. The rearrangement joins TRDV1 to TRDJ2, with TRDD3 as a possible D gene (6 bases). This CDR3 spans 19 amino acids. V shed 2 bases and J shed 0 bases, with 19 bases lying between them. The germline V gene has CDR1 TSWWSYY and CDR2 QGS. The CDR3 DNA is TGTGCTCTTGGGGAATTTACTACGGTCGGGGGACCTTTGACAGCACAACTCTTCTTT. This codes for CALGEFTTVGGPLTAQLFF.

This clone was seen only a few times. A read error may account for a junction end that differs from germline. The chain's CDR3 is CALGELFVLPLRTGGKLTF. CDR3 nucleotides: TGTGCTCTTGGGGAACTATTCGTCCTTCCCTTGCGTACAGGCGGTAAACTCACCTTT. The V and J genes are TRDV1 and TRDJ1; perhaps TRDD2 as D (6 bases). The CDR3 runs to 19 residues. Germline V lookup: CDR1 TSWWSYY, CDR2 QGS.

This clone counts as medium-sized (0.01 to 0.1%). The same CDR3 also results from other DNA sequences found in this sample. The chain uses TRDV3 and TRDJ2; 12 bases agree with TRDD3. The V gene end was trimmed by 2 bases and the J gene end by 2 bases; junction bases not matched to a gene: 9. The CDR3 has 17 amino acids. Germline CDR1 is TVYSNPD and CDR2 is GDNSRS (reference sequence). CDR3 bases: TGTGCCTTTCCCTACTGGGGGATACAGACCTTGACAGCACAACTCTTCTTT. Its protein is CAFPYWGIQTLTAQLFF.

In its sample, this clone was seen a few times. A much larger clone lies a single base off, so this may be a read error. The CDR3 protein is CALGEKPRPPRVDSRVISDKLIF. CDR3 in DNA: TGTGCTCTTGGGGAAAAGCCTCGCCCTCCGAGGGTGGACAGTAGGGTAATATCGGATAAACTCATCTTT. The chain carries TRDV1 and TRDJ1, with D unresolved. V was clipped by 2 bases and J by 5 bases, with 39 bases between them. The CDR3 is 23 residues long. CDR1 and CDR2 from the germline V gene are TSWWSYY and QGS.

This clone was found a few times. A much larger clone differs by one base, so this may be a read error. This same CDR3 is encoded by further DNA sequences in the sample. The chain carries TRDV1 and TRDJ1; the D call may be TRDD2 or TRDD3 (6 bases each). Germline V gene lookup returns CDR1 TSWWSYY and CDR2 QGS. The CDR3 extends over 18 amino acids. Between the trimmed V and J ends, which lost 2 bases and 10 bases, there was a span of 29 bases. CDR3 in amino acids: CALGEGLLLGDTTGRLIF. DNA for the CDR3: TGTGCTCTTGGGGAAGGACTCCTACTGGGAGATACTACGGGCAGACTCATCTTT.

This clone ranks as medium-sized. The chain employs TRDV2 and TRDJ3, with 10 bases that match TRDD3. Trimming cost V 0 bases and J 2 bases; bases outside gene matches: 3. The CDR3 totals 18 residues. The germline gives CDR1 GEAIGNYY, CDR2 EKD. Here the CDR3 reads CACDTGGYGTWDTRQMFF. CDR3 sequence (DNA): TGTGCCTGTGACACCGGGGGATACGGAACCTGGGACACCCGACAGATGTTTTTC.

The sample holds a few counts of this clone. TCRdb shows a much larger clone's protein in place of this DNA's translation, and the two differ at residue 9, likely through a read error; the protein shown is translated from the DNA. The gene calls are TRDV2 and TRDJ3; a weak D match, TRDD3 (5 bases). Trimming left V 0 bases short and J 0 bases short, with 14 bases between. The CDR3 covers 19 residues. CDR1 is GEAIGNYY, CDR2 EKD, per germline. The CDR3 sequence is CACDTAGGTPSWDTRQMFF. CDR3 coding DNA: TGTGCCTGTGACACCGCAGGGGGCACACCCTCCTGGGACACCCGACAGATGTTTTTC.

This clone was seen a few times. TCRdb assigns this DNA the protein of a much larger clone, which departs from its translation at residue 7; this likely reflects a read error, and the protein shown comes from translating the DNA. The chain employs TRDV1 and TRDJ1; a possible D gene is TRDD3 (6 bases). Trimming pared 1 base from V and 3 bases from J, leaving 15 bases between. CDR3 size: 16 residues. Germline V gene lookup returns CDR1 TSWWSYY and CDR2 QGS. The CDR3 sequence: CALGEPFRTGPDKLIF. CDR3 in DNA: TGTGCTCTTGGGGAACCCTTTCGTACTGGGCCCGATAAACTCATCTTT.

The sample holds a few counts of this clone. A far larger clone is off by one base, so a read error is likely. The identical CDR3 is also encoded by other nucleotide sequences in the sample. The chain links TRDV3 to TRDJ3; 8 positions match TRDD3. Per germline, CDR1 TVYSNPD and CDR2 GDNSRS (reference sequence). The CDR3 sequence is 16 residues long. CDR3 bases: TGTGCTTCCGGACTGGGGGGGTCCTGGGACACCCGACAGATGTTTTTC. Translation: CASGLGGSWDTRQMFF. Based on the CDR3 plus reference TRDV3 and TRDJ3, the full variable domain is CDKVTQSSPDQTVASGSEVVLLCTYDTVYSNPDLFWYRIRPDYSFQFVFYGDNSRSEGADFTQGRFSVKHILTQKAFHLVISPVRTEDSATYYCASGLGGSWDTRQMFFGTGIKLFVEP.

Note on this clone: A read error likely explains this, since a far larger clone differs by one base. The chain links TRDV1 to TRDJ2; 11 bases map to TRDD3. The V gene end was trimmed by 1 base and the J gene end by 6 bases; junction bases not matched to a gene: 25. The CDR3 runs to 23 residues. Germline values: CDR1 TSWWSYY, CDR2 QGS. In DNA form, the CDR3 reads TGTGCTCTTGGGGAACCTTCCTCAACACCACCATACTGGGGGATAGGGGGAGCAGCACAACTCTTCTTT. It specifies CALGEPSSTPPYWGIGGAAQLFF.

This clone was found a few times. TCRdb lists the protein of a much larger clone for this DNA, which differs at residue 14, so this is likely a read error; the protein given here is translated from the DNA itself. The rearrangement links TRDV2 to TRDJ1; 8 positions match TRDD3. J was trimmed by 2 bases and V by 0 bases; bases with no gene match: 19. CDR3 length: 20 residues. Germline assignment: CDR1 GEAIGNYY and CDR2 EKD. In nucleotides, the CDR3 is TGTGCCTGTGACACCGTACACTTGTTTTCCGTACTGGGGGGTACCGATAAACTCATCTTT. It translates to CACDTVHLFSVLGGTDKLIF.

A word on this clone: This may arise from a read error, as a much more abundant clone is one base away. Other nucleotide sequences from this sample produce the same CDR3. J is TRDJ2 and V is TRDV2; TRDD3 matches 9 bases. CDR1 GEAIGNYY and CDR2 EKD come from the germline V gene. The CDR3 has 17 residues. CDR3 bases: TGTGCCTGTGATGCATTGGGGGATAAAACTTTGACCGCACAACTCTTCTTT. Translating it yields CACDALGDKTLTAQLFF.

This clone was detected a few times. A far larger clone lies a single base away; this is likely a read error. V gene TRDV2 combines with J gene TRDJ2; TRDD3 matches at 11 bases. CDR1 and CDR2 (germline): GEAIGNYY, EKD. The CDR3 extends over 14 amino acids. V lost 3 bases, J lost 10 bases, and 6 bases stayed unmatched. The CDR3 sequence: CACDWGIRYVQLFF. Here the CDR3 DNA reads TGTGCCTGTGACTGGGGGATACGGTACGTACAACTCTTCTTT.

This clone was observed a few times. Since a much larger clone is just one base distant, this may be a read error. V and J are TRDV1 and TRDJ1, with 9 positions matching TRDD3. The trim removed 5 bases at V and 0 bases at J, leaving 22 bases unmatched. Germline CDR1 TSWWSYY, CDR2 QGS. This CDR3 comprises 21 residues. The CDR3, as DNA: TGTGCTCTTGGGAAGGGGGGTGCTCCCTACTACTGGGGGACCAACACCGATAAACTCATCTTT. This codes for CALGKGGAPYYWGTNTDKLIF.

This clone is judged medium-sized. For the CDR3, the DNA is TGTGCCTGTGACAGTACTGGGGGATCCTGGGACACCCGACAGATGTTTTTC. Amino acids: CACDSTGGSWDTRQMFF. V usage is TRDV2 and J usage is TRDJ3; the match to TRDD3 covers 9 bases. Germline V gives CDR1 GEAIGNYY, CDR2 EKD. With 2 bases clipped from V and 1 base from J, the junction kept 2 bases outside the gene matches. The CDR3 contains 17 residues.

This clone was picked up a small number of times. A much larger clone is a single base away; this may be a read error. The sample carries other DNA sequences with the same CDR3. For the CDR3, the DNA is TGTGCTCTTGGGGTATACCCGCGCCTTCCTACTGGGGGATACGAGACCGATAAACTCATCTTT. Translation: CALGVYPRLPTGGYETDKLIF. J is TRDJ1 and V is TRDV1; the match to TRDD3 covers 13 bases. Germline loops: CDR1 TSWWSYY, CDR2 QGS. This CDR3 spans 21 amino acids. J was trimmed by 2 bases and V by 4 bases; bases with no gene match: 19.

A remark on this clone: A much larger clone differs by one base, so this may be a read error. The rearrangement joins TRDV1 to TRDJ3, with D perhaps matching TRDD3 (5 bases). CDR1 and CDR2 (germline): TSWWSYY, QGS. Between the trimmed V and J ends, which lost 0 bases and 0 bases, there was a span of 21 bases. The CDR3 covers 22 residues. The chain's CDR3 is CALGELLRGPGISSWDTRQMFF. In DNA, the CDR3 is TGTGCTCTTGGGGAACTTTTGAGGGGACCGGGAATAAGCTCCTGGGACACCCGACAGATGTTTTTC.

With regard to this clone: The protein TCRdb lists belongs to a much larger clone and differs from this DNA's translation at residue 16, which points to a read error; the protein shown is made from the DNA. This chain connects TRDV1 to TRDJ1, with 13 bases fitting TRDD3. CDR1 and CDR2 (germline): TSWWSYY, QGS. This CDR3 comprises 18 residues. CDR3 residues: CALGELATGGYVADKPIF. In DNA, the CDR3 is TGTGCTCTTGGGGAACTAGCTACTGGGGGATACGTCGCCGATAAACCCATCTTT.

Comment on this clone: This may be a read error: a much more frequent sequence differs by one nucleotide. This same CDR3 is encoded by further DNA sequences in the sample. CDR3 amino acids: CALGELAGTGGYTDKLIF. CDR3 nucleotides: TGTGCTCTTGGGGAACTAGCCGGTACTGGGGGGTACACCGATAAACTCATCTTT. The chain uses TRDV1 and TRDJ1, with 8 nucleotides matching TRDD3. With V trimmed by 0 bases and J by 0 bases, 9 bases remained unmatched. Germline V lookup: CDR1 TSWWSYY, CDR2 QGS. The CDR3 is 18 residues long.

This clone was counted only a few times. The junction and the germline gene differ at one end; a read error may be behind it. The chain uses TRDV1 and TRDJ1; 10 bases agree with TRDD3. The germline V gene encodes CDR1 TSWWSYY and CDR2 QGS. The CDR3 runs 18 residues. CDR3 sequence: CALGERLGGGYGASKLIF. CDR3 sequence (DNA): TGTGCTCTCGGGGAACGCTTAGGCGGGGGATACGGGGCGAGTAAACTCATCTTT.

By proportion, this clone is large (0.1 to 1%). Other DNA sequences in this specimen translate into the identical CDR3. The J gene is TRDJ1, the V gene TRDV1; TRDD3 matches 9 bases. The CDR3 length is 17 residues. Germline trimming cut 1 base from V and 5 bases from J; bases unmatched to any gene: 11. Germline V gene data show CDR1 as TSWWSYY and CDR2 as QGS. CDR3 DNA: TGTGCTCTTGGGGAACCTTACGTACTGGGGATACGGGATAAACTCATCTTT. Encoded protein: CALGEPYVLGIRDKLIF.

By sample share, this clone is medium-sized. The chain links TRDV1 to TRDJ3, with TRDD3 matching 7 bases. This CDR3 spans 19 amino acids. V lost 2 bases, J lost 2 bases, and 9 bases stayed unmatched. Germline V gene sequence: CDR1 TSWWSYY, CDR2 QGS. This CDR3 is CALGEGGGIGPWDTRQMFF. The CDR3 DNA sequence: TGTGCTCTTGGGGAAGGGGGGGGGATTGGCCCCTGGGACACCCGACAGATGTTTTTC.